A single sample gave rise to the 30 T cell receptor beta chains below, sequenced in a study of sequential checkpoint blockade in melanoma. Measured with immunoSEQ multiplex PCR; TCRdb has only the in-frame clones, and not every one. The profile shows several thousand clones, approximately 22% of them singletons. Stated treatment: randomized to nivolumab then ipilimumab (arm A) or the reverse (arm B). Sequences were derived from tumor tissue (inferred from file names), sampled from a patient given nivolumab and ipilimumab in sequence. The receptors were sampled from a human donor with melanoma.

DNA of the CDR3: TGTGCCAGCGGTCCAGGAGGGGCAGATACGCAGTATTTT. Translation: CASGPGGADTQYF. V is TRBV6-8 and J is TRBJ2-3; a possible D gene is TRBD2 (6 bases). CDR1 is MNHGY, CDR2 SAAAGT, per germline. The CDR3 sequence is 13 residues long. V was cut by 8 bases and J by 4 bases, with 13 bases left in between.

This chain joins TRBV29-1 and TRBJ2-1; the D gene is possibly TRBD1 (6 bases). This CDR3 is 16 amino acids long. From germline, CDR1 is SQVTM and CDR2 ANQGSEA. Trimming pared 0 bases from V and 6 bases from J, leaving 18 bases between. The CDR3 protein is CSVEDRGWTEPNEQFF. The CDR3 DNA follows: TGCAGCGTTGAAGATCGGGGCTGGACAGAGCCCAATGAGCAGTTCTTC.

V gene TRBV16 combines with J gene TRBJ2-1; 10 bases align to TRBD1. Losses at the gene ends were 2 bases for V and 5 bases for J; bases not matched to a gene: 18. Germline V gene sequence: CDR1 KGHSY, CDR2 FQNENV. This CDR3 is 20 amino acids long. CDR3 amino acids: CASSQGRGTGELARHNEQFF. The CDR3 nucleotides read TGTGCCAGCAGCCAAGGGCGCGGGACAGGGGAACTAGCGAGACACAATGAGCAGTTCTTC.

This chain joins TRBV30 and TRBJ1-6, with D unresolved. The CDR3 contains 15 residues. CDR1 and CDR2 from the germline V gene are GTSNPN and SVGIG (reference sequence). Trimming left V 0 bases short and J 6 bases short, with 12 bases between. CDR3 in amino acids: CAWSVFGTTNSPLHF. CDR3 coding DNA: TGTGCCTGGAGTGTCTTCGGCACAACTAATTCACCCCTCCACTTT.

The chain recombines TRBV11-3 with TRBJ1-2, with D possibly being TRBD1 (5 bases). The CDR3 has 14 amino acids. Germline values: CDR1 SGHNT, CDR2 YENEEA. Trimming cost V 5 bases and J 5 bases, with 15 bases left between them. CDR3 sequence reads: CASSGASDLYGYTF. The CDR3 DNA reads as TGTGCCAGCAGCGGGGCGTCGGATCTTTATGGCTACACCTTC.

This clone showed up just a few times. This chain uses TRBV30 with TRBJ1-2; D is perhaps TRBD1 (5 bases). With 1 base removed from V and 2 bases from J, the gap between germline ends came to 14 bases. The CDR3 spans 15 residues. Germline CDR1 GTSNPN, CDR2 SVGIG (reference sequence). The CDR3 region has the DNA TGTGCCTGGAGTGCACCCCGGGACGGAAACTATGGCTACACCTTC. Translation gives CAWSAPRDGNYGYTF.

This chain connects TRBV29-1 to TRBJ2-1; possible D gene TRBD1, 6 bases. In germline, CDR1 is SQVTM, CDR2 ANQGSEA. The CDR3 extends over 12 amino acids. Trimming left V 5 bases short and J 4 bases short, with 9 bases between. The CDR3 nucleotides read TGCAGCGTTTACGGGACATACAATGAGCAGTTCTTC. It is translated as CSVYGTYNEQFF.

This clone has a single count. This chain links TRBV29-1 with TRBJ1-1; D unresolved. V shed 7 bases and J shed 1 base, with 10 bases lying between them. CDR1 is SQVTM, CDR2 ANQGSEA, per germline. The CDR3 consists of 12 residues. This CDR3 reads CSGAPKNTEAFF. The CDR3, as DNA: TGCAGCGGGGCACCCAAGAACACTGAAGCTTTCTTT. The full variable domain, rest sourced from reference TRBV29-1 and TRBJ1-1, is SAVISQKPSRDICQRGTSLTIQCQVDSQVTMMFWYRQQPGQSLTLIATANQGSEATYESGFVIDKFPISRPNLTFSTLTVSNMSPEDSSIYLCSGAPKNTEAFFGQGTRLTVV.

This clone was detected ten times or more. The V gene is TRBV11-3, the J gene TRBJ2-3; D is ambiguous. This CDR3 is 15 amino acids long. Deletions cut 1 base from V and 2 bases from J, with 10 bases between. Germline V lookup: CDR1 SGHNT, CDR2 YENEEA. This CDR3 reads CASSLGVYDTDTQYF. CDR3 nucleotide sequence: TGTGCCAGCAGCTTAGGGGTCTACGACACAGATACGCAGTATTTT. Full variable domain (rest looked up from reference TRBV11-3 and TRBJ2-3): EAGVVQSPRYKIIEKKQPVAFWCNPISGHNTLYWYLQNLGQGPELLIRYENEEAVDDSQLPKDRFSAERLKGVDSTLKIQPAELGDSAVYLCASSLGVYDTDTQYFGPGTRLTVL.

The table lists this clone with a few counts. V gene TRBV7-6 combines with J gene TRBJ2-3; 8 bases are a match to TRBD2. Trimming removed 1 base from V and 1 base from J; junction bases left unmatched: 10. CDR3 length: 18 amino acids. Germline assignment: CDR1 SGHVS and CDR2 FNYEAQ. DNA for the CDR3: TGTGCCAGCAGCTTAGAAAGTGCTGCGGGGGGCCGCACAGATACGCAGTATTTT. Amino acid sequence: CASSLESAAGGRTDTQYF.

This clone was picked up a small number of times. The chain recombines TRBV9 with TRBJ2-5, with a possible D match to TRBD2 (5 bases). Deletions cut 0 bases from V and 7 bases from J, with 13 bases between. CDR1 is SGDLS and CDR2 is YYNGEE in the germline V gene. This CDR3 spans 14 amino acids. Written as DNA, the CDR3 is TGTGCCAGCAGCGTAGATGGACTCACGCCGACCCAGTACTTC. Translated, it gives CASSVDGLTPTQYF.

The table lists this clone with a few counts. This sequence joins TRBV6-8 and TRBJ1-5; tentatively, D is TRBD1 (5 bases). CDR1 and CDR2 (germline): MNHGY, SAAAGT. With 10 bases removed from V and 5 bases from J, the gap between germline ends came to 18 bases. This CDR3 contains 14 residues. In DNA, the CDR3 is TGTGCCACCACCCCGGGGGGGAGCGATCAGCCCCAGCATTTT. Translation: CATTPGGSDQPQHF.

This clone came up a few times. The chain combines TRBV28 with TRBJ1-4, with TRBD1 matching over 8 bases. The CDR3 is 15 residues long. Unmatched junction bases numbered 9, after V lost 6 bases and J lost 6 bases. Per germline, CDR1 MDHEN and CDR2 SYDVKM. The CDR3 sequence: CASSKGGQGDEKLFF. CDR3 coding DNA: TGTGCCAGCAGCAAGGGAGGACAGGGCGATGAAAAACTGTTTTTT.

The genes are TRBV5-1 and TRBJ2-3, with 7 bases identical to TRBD2. V trimming: 6 bases; J trimming: 4 bases; junction bases outside the gene matches: 8. Per germline, CDR1 SGHRS and CDR2 YFSETQ. The CDR3 totals 14 residues. This CDR3 reads CASTTGTKSDTQYF. The CDR3 nucleotides read TGCGCCAGCACTACCGGGACTAAATCAGATACGCAGTATTTT.

The rearrangement uses TRBV6-8 and TRBJ1-2; a possible D gene is TRBD1 (6 bases). Germline V gene sequence: CDR1 MNHGY, CDR2 SAAAGT. The CDR3 covers 17 residues. V was trimmed by 5 bases and J by 2 bases, leaving 21 bases between them. CDR3 region: CASSTRGRAGVNYGYTF. The CDR3 coding sequence is TGTGCCAGCAGTACGCGCGGGAGGGCAGGGGTAAACTATGGCTACACCTTC.

This clone was recorded only once. The J gene is TRBJ1-5, the V gene TRBV19, with 7 bases aligning to TRBD1. Germline trimming cut 4 bases from V and 6 bases from J; bases unmatched to any gene: 3. This CDR3 contains 13 residues. CDR1 and CDR2 from the germline V gene are LNHDA and SQIVND (reference sequence). The CDR3 DNA is TGTGCCAGTAGTAAAGGGGGCCTTCAGCCCCAGCATTTT. Protein: CASSKGGLQPQHF.

This clone was counted many times. The V gene is TRBV11-3, the J gene TRBJ1-2, with 8 bases matching TRBD1. The CDR3 is 14 amino acids. After removal of 3 bases from V and 8 bases from J, the junction contained 8 bases not matched to a gene. CDR1 SGHNT and CDR2 YENEEA come from the germline V gene. CDR3 in amino acids: CASSFETGAAGYTF. The CDR3, as DNA: TGTGCCAGCAGCTTCGAGACAGGGGCCGCCGGCTACACCTTC.

V gene TRBV12-5 combines with J gene TRBJ2-7; TRBD2 might be the D (6 bases). The CDR3 consists of 11 residues. Germline V gene data show CDR1 as LGHNT and CDR2 as FRNRAP. The CDR3 protein is CASGPSYEQYF. In nucleotides, the CDR3 is TGTGCCAGCGGGCCGTCGTACGAGCAGTACTTC.

This clone was detected only a few times. V is TRBV6-8 and J is TRBJ1-1, with D perhaps matching TRBD1 (5 bases). Germline V gene data show CDR1 as MNHGY and CDR2 as SAAAGT. V lost 4 bases to trimming and J lost 3 bases, with 18 bases between them. The CDR3 length is 16 residues. CDR3 sequence: CASSWRTGRIDTEAFF. CDR3 bases: TGTGCCAGCAGTTGGCGGACGGGACGCATAGACACTGAAGCTTTCTTT.

Many counts were recorded for this clone. J is TRBJ1-1 and V is TRBV7-4; the D is unclear. The CDR3 runs 13 residues. Germline V gene lookup returns CDR1 SGHVT and CDR2 SQSDAQ. Trimming stripped 5 bases from V and 1 base from J, with 8 bases between. In DNA, the CDR3 is TGTGCCAGCAGCCTTTTAACGAACACTGAAGCTTTCTTT. Amino acids: CASSLLTNTEAFF.

Only a few counts were recorded for this clone. The chain uses TRBV14 and TRBJ2-3; D not resolved. The CDR3 is 13 residues long. Trimming stripped 1 base from V and 12 bases from J, with 14 bases between. Germline values: CDR1 SGHDN, CDR2 FVKESK. The CDR3 sequence is CASSQGLRLPQYF. In DNA form, the CDR3 reads TGTGCCAGCAGCCAAGGTCTGAGGCTCCCCCAGTATTTT.

Within the sample, this clone is medium-sized. The chain is built from TRBV11-3 and TRBJ2-5, with D perhaps matching TRBD1 (6 bases). The CDR3 sequence is 14 residues long. Germline CDR1 and CDR2: SGHNT and YENEEA. V shed 4 bases and J shed 5 bases, with 14 bases lying between them. CDR3 sequence (DNA): TGTGCCAGCAGCTCAAAACAGGGATCGGAGACCCAGTACTTC. Protein: CASSSKQGSETQYF.

This clone was counted a few times. The chain recombines TRBV28 with TRBJ2-5; the D gene is possibly TRBD1 (6 bases). CDR1 is MDHEN and CDR2 is SYDVKM in the germline V gene. V gave up 4 bases and J gave up 0 bases, with 6 bases separating them. There are 13 residues in the CDR3. The CDR3 coding sequence is TGTGCCAGCAGTTCAGGGGACCAAGAGACCCAGTACTTC. The encoded protein is CASSSGDQETQYF.

This clone was observed a few times. This chain uses TRBV1 with TRBJ2-7; the table's D call TRBD1 went unverified against the DNA. TRBV1 is a documented pseudogene. The CDR3 runs 15 residues. CDR3 region: CASSPGQGARYEQYF. For the CDR3, the DNA is TGCGCCAGCAGCCCCGGACAGGGGGCCAGGTACGAGCAGTACTTC.

This rearrangement joins TRBV6-8 to TRBJ1-1; D is possibly TRBD1 (6 bases). The CDR3 runs to 14 residues. Germline V gene lookup returns CDR1 MNHGY and CDR2 SAAAGT. Trimming removed 6 bases from V and 6 bases from J, with 17 bases in between. CDR3 nucleotides: TGTGCCAGCAGGGGGGTCAGGGACAACCCTGAAGCTTTCTTT. Protein product: CASRGVRDNPEAFF.

The V and J genes are TRBV30 and TRBJ2-1; D call uncertain. This CDR3 has 12 residues. Germline loops: CDR1 GTSNPN, CDR2 SVGIG (reference sequence). Deletions cut 1 base from V and 10 bases from J, with 11 bases between. The CDR3 DNA sequence: TGTGCCTGGAGTGATTCGAGGTACGAGCAGTTCTTC. Its protein is CAWSDSRYEQFF.

The table lists this clone with a few counts. CDR3 DNA: TGTGCCAGCAGCTTTTGGGGCGGCGCGGACTATAGCTTCACTGAAGCTTTCTTT. Translation gives CASSFWGGADYSFTEAFF. The V and J genes are TRBV11-3 and TRBJ1-1; a possible D gene is TRBD1 (5 bases). Germline V gene lookup returns CDR1 SGHNT and CDR2 YENEEA. V dropped 3 bases and J dropped 4 bases, with 24 bases sitting between them. CDR3 length equals 18 residues. The variable domain in full, completed from reference TRBV11-3 and TRBJ1-1, reads EAGVVQSPRYKIIEKKQPVAFWCNPISGHNTLYWYLQNLGQGPELLIRYENEEAVDDSQLPKDRFSAERLKGVDSTLKIQPAELGDSAVYLCASSFWGGADYSFTEAFFGQGTRLTVV.

The chain couples TRBV19 to TRBJ1-2, with D perhaps matching TRBD1 (5 bases). The CDR3 totals 13 residues. Germline CDR1 reads LNHDA; CDR2 reads SQIVND (reference sequence). In DNA, the CDR3 is TGTGCGGTCCGGGACTCTAATGACTATGGCTACACCTTC. Encoded protein: CAVRDSNDYGYTF.

The V call is TRBV19, the J call TRBJ2-2; 7 bases align to TRBD1. The trim removed 3 bases at V and 0 bases at J, leaving 7 bases unmatched. Germline CDR1 reads LNHDA; CDR2 reads SQIVND (reference sequence). CDR3 length: 17 residues. CDR3 protein: CASSIRGSPANTGELFF. CDR3 DNA: TGTGCCAGTAGTATCAGGGGGTCACCCGCGAACACCGGGGAGCTGTTTTTT.

This clone was detected a few times. The chain carries TRBV6-8 and TRBJ2-7, with 7 bases aligning to TRBD2. The germline V gene has CDR1 MNHGY and CDR2 SAAAGT. CDR3 length: 15 amino acids. V dropped 10 bases and J dropped 1; count of bases not matched to a gene: 13. For the CDR3, the DNA is TGTGCCATCAGGCGGTCCAGGGAGGGATCCTACGAGCAGTACTTC. The encoded protein is CAIRRSREGSYEQYF.